This TCR beta chain emerged from a study of molecular identifiers for immune sequencing clone quantification. Sorted naive CD8 T cells were those defined as CD8+CD4-CCR7+CD45RA+. Overall study findings and caveats: Highly expanded clone sizes could end up underestimated if a barcode were shared by identical TCR molecules. Spiked TCR RNA from one Jurkat cell reportedly showed up when mixed among 850,000 to 1,000,000 naive cells.

In this sample, this clonotype turned up many times. Its specificity is unknown. CDR1 and CDR2 from the germline V gene are SGHNT and YYREEE (reference sequence). J gave up 4 bases and V 1 base, and 3 bases lay outside the gene matches. The CDR3 is made up of 14 amino acids. From the PCR reads, TCRdb called clonotypes with MiXCR, one entry per CDR3 protein. The data show about 40,000 distinct CDR3 sequences, approximately 24% seen once. This clonotype was obtained from a human donor in good health. Some libraries in this study had Jurkat cell RNA spiked in. The specimen sequenced was naive CD8+ T cells from blood, with Jurkat cell RNA spiked in. Documented subset: FACS-sorted CD8+CD4-CCR7+CD45RA+ naive T cells. This rearrangement joins TRBV5-4 to TRBJ2-5, with 8 bases fitting TRBD1. This CDR3 is CASSLSGGIETQYF. CDR3 bases: TGTGCCAGCAGCTTGTCAGGGGGCATAGAGACCCAGTACTTC.